This is a list of T cell receptor beta chains from one sample in a study of T cells in Graves' hyperthyroidism and ophthalmopathy. Via MiXCR, TCRdb re-called the multiplex PCR reads, giving one row per CDR3 protein. The repertoire holds some 700,000 distinct CDR3 sequences, with around 15% as singletons. What was sequenced was blood. These receptors came from a man aged 50 to 60 with Graves' hyperthyroidism. CDR3s include the opening cysteine and the closing phenylalanine or tryptophan. D genes are given only for firm matches.

d_gene: TRBD2; v_gene: TRBV28; j_gene: TRBJ2-1; CDR3aa: CASIPAGAGGKEQFF
d_gene: NA; v_gene: TRBV27; j_gene: TRBJ2-5; CDR3aa: CASSLTDSGETQYF
d_gene: NA; v_gene: TRBV14; j_gene: TRBJ1-1; CDR3aa: CASSQNAGTEVFF
d_gene: NA; v_gene: TRBV6-1; j_gene: TRBJ2-7; CDR3aa: CASSEQGSREQYF
d_gene: NA; v_gene: TRBV12-3/TRBV12-4; j_gene: TRBJ2-7; CDR3aa: CVTKGGANYEQYF
d_gene: NA; v_gene: TRBV10-3; j_gene: TRBJ1-2; CDR3aa: CAISEGEIKGYTF
d_gene: TRBD1; v_gene: TRBV2; j_gene: TRBJ2-5; CDR3aa: CASTTGTGETQYF
d_gene: TRBD2; v_gene: TRBV27; j_gene: TRBJ2-2; CDR3aa: CASSKTSGHGELFF
d_gene: NA; v_gene: TRBV28; j_gene: TRBJ2-3; CDR3aa: CASSPPGGTDTQYF
d_gene: NA; v_gene: TRBV5-1; j_gene: TRBJ2-7; CDR3aa: CASSLSGTTFDEQYF
d_gene: NA; v_gene: TRBV11-2; j_gene: TRBJ2-7; CDR3aa: CASSLRDGGEQYF
d_gene: NA; v_gene: TRBV5-6; j_gene: TRBJ2-1; CDR3aa: CASSQGWGDEQFF
d_gene: NA; v_gene: TRBV19; j_gene: TRBJ1-5; CDR3aa: CASSIWSKEQPQHF
d_gene: NA; v_gene: TRBV24-1; j_gene: TRBJ2-3; CDR3aa: CATSATSTDTQYF
d_gene: TRBD1; v_gene: TRBV2; j_gene: TRBJ1-1; CDR3aa: CASSSGQGVTEAFF
d_gene: TRBD2; v_gene: TRBV28; j_gene: TRBJ2-1; CDR3aa: CASSVSRSLREALGNEQFF
d_gene: NA; v_gene: TRBV2; j_gene: TRBJ2-5; CDR3aa: CASSEVVQAYQETQYF
d_gene: TRBD1; v_gene: TRBV12-3/TRBV12-4; j_gene: TRBJ1-4; CDR3aa: CASSSRGTRNEKLFF
d_gene: NA; v_gene: TRBV27; j_gene: TRBJ2-7; CDR3aa: CASSLRQGTYEQYF
d_gene: TRBD1; v_gene: TRBV27; j_gene: TRBJ2-5; CDR3aa: CASSKPGQGAHIETQYF
d_gene: TRBD1; v_gene: TRBV7-9; j_gene: TRBJ1-4; CDR3aa: CASSQQGDSEKLFF
d_gene: TRBD2; v_gene: TRBV30; j_gene: TRBJ2-7; CDR3aa: CAWSLGTSVSYEQYF
d_gene: TRBD2; v_gene: TRBV5-1; j_gene: TRBJ2-1; CDR3aa: CASSPDRLAQTTYNEQFF
d_gene: NA; v_gene: TRBV28; j_gene: TRBJ1-4; CDR3aa: CASNSQVGPNEKLFF
d_gene: NA; v_gene: TRBV2; j_gene: TRBJ2-2; CDR3aa: CASSGYIRFANTGELFF
d_gene: NA; v_gene: TRBV7-9; j_gene: TRBJ1-2; CDR3aa: CASSLAGSDGPGYTF
d_gene: NA; v_gene: TRBV20-1; j_gene: TRBJ2-7; CDR3aa: CSARGRAALYEQYF
d_gene: NA; v_gene: TRBV11-2; j_gene: TRBJ2-3; CDR3aa: CASSKWGQDTQYF
d_gene: NA; v_gene: TRBV7-2; j_gene: TRBJ2-3; CDR3aa: CASSLLGRGGGTDTQYF
d_gene: NA; v_gene: TRBV6-2/TRBV6-3; j_gene: TRBJ1-5; CDR3aa: CASSYSSGLHQPQHF
d_gene: NA; v_gene: TRBV27; j_gene: TRBJ1-1; CDR3aa: CASSPFDGNTEAFF
d_gene: NA; v_gene: TRBV12-3/TRBV12-4; j_gene: TRBJ2-7; CDR3aa: CASSTNSYEQYF
d_gene: TRBD1; v_gene: TRBV19; j_gene: TRBJ2-7; CDR3aa: CASSRGGAGYEQYF
d_gene: NA; v_gene: TRBV6-5; j_gene: TRBJ2-4; CDR3aa: CASSYDWGEVRKNIQYF
d_gene: NA; v_gene: TRBV28; j_gene: TRBJ2-7; CDR3aa: CASSLGWQSAYEQYF
d_gene: NA; v_gene: TRBV12-3/TRBV12-4; j_gene: TRBJ1-2; CDR3aa: CASSFPRGGYTF
d_gene: NA; v_gene: TRBV5-1; j_gene: TRBJ1-2; CDR3aa: CASSTRPAKASSYGYTF
d_gene: TRBD2; v_gene: TRBV6-1; j_gene: TRBJ2-3; CDR3aa: CASSQGLADPPTDTQYF
d_gene: TRBD1; v_gene: TRBV28; j_gene: TRBJ2-3; CDR3aa: CASNPIRDRGFLDTQYF
d_gene: NA; v_gene: TRBV12-3/TRBV12-4; j_gene: TRBJ2-1; CDR3aa: CASSLTGPRSNEQFF
d_gene: NA; v_gene: TRBV7-9; j_gene: TRBJ2-7; CDR3aa: CASSLAGEPDEQYF
d_gene: TRBD1; v_gene: TRBV9; j_gene: TRBJ1-3; CDR3aa: CTSSSSGTGHSGNTIYF
d_gene: TRBD2; v_gene: TRBV7-2; j_gene: TRBJ2-1; CDR3aa: CASSSWGGSTYNEQFF
d_gene: NA; v_gene: TRBV3-1; j_gene: TRBJ1-1; CDR3aa: CASSQVGSTEAFF
d_gene: TRBD1; v_gene: TRBV28; j_gene: TRBJ1-2; CDR3aa: CASSLWGQNYGYTF
d_gene: TRBD2; v_gene: TRBV4-3; j_gene: TRBJ2-1; CDR3aa: CASSQDAGGNEQFF
d_gene: TRBD1; v_gene: TRBV7-2; j_gene: TRBJ2-5; CDR3aa: CASSLQTGMETQYF
d_gene: NA; v_gene: TRBV18; j_gene: TRBJ1-1; CDR3aa: CASLPTGQRTEAFF
d_gene: TRBD1; v_gene: TRBV6-1; j_gene: TRBJ1-3; CDR3aa: CASSQTGDYGNTIYF
d_gene: NA; v_gene: TRBV29-1; j_gene: TRBJ2-5; CDR3aa: CSVARAQETQYF
d_gene: NA; v_gene: TRBV5-1; j_gene: TRBJ2-4; CDR3aa: CASSLVRRTKNIQYF
d_gene: TRBD1; v_gene: TRBV6-1; j_gene: TRBJ2-7; CDR3aa: CASSPATGDRFSQQYF
d_gene: NA; v_gene: TRBV25-1; j_gene: TRBJ2-5; CDR3aa: CASRYEQETQYF
d_gene: NA; v_gene: TRBV28; j_gene: TRBJ2-7; CDR3aa: CASSAARGGYEQYF
d_gene: NA; v_gene: TRBV6-1; j_gene: TRBJ1-5; CDR3aa: CASSEGQNNQPQHF
d_gene: TRBD2; v_gene: TRBV7-9; j_gene: TRBJ2-3; CDR3aa: CASTFPFSGRASTDTQYF
d_gene: TRBD2; v_gene: TRBV19; j_gene: TRBJ2-7; CDR3aa: CASSIAAGHSYEQYF
d_gene: NA; v_gene: TRBV6-1; j_gene: TRBJ1-2; CDR3aa: CASTPSRGGYGYTF
d_gene: NA; v_gene: TRBV19; j_gene: TRBJ2-5; CDR3aa: CASSIVSQARETQYF
d_gene: TRBD2; v_gene: TRBV28; j_gene: TRBJ2-3; CDR3aa: CASSPILAGSTDTQYF